This T cell receptor (beta chain) originates from a study of technical replicates of blood from several donors. This CDR3 comprises 14 residues. With V trimmed by 4 bases and J by 2 bases, 3 bases remained unmatched. Germline lookup yields CDR1 WSHSY and CDR2 SAAADI. Using immunoSEQ multiplex PCR, the repertoire was profiled, and TCRdb retains in-frame clones only, with some absent. Found here are roughly 11,000 clones, 93% of them singletons; the top ten hold 9.1%. The chain couples TRBV10-2 to TRBJ2-3; 7 bases line up with TRBD2. The specimen was PBMCs. The receptor's source is a human donor in good health. CDR3 sequence reads: CASSVGRITDTQYF. In nucleotides, the CDR3 is TGCGCCAGCAGTGTCGGGAGGATCACAGATACGCAGTATTTT.